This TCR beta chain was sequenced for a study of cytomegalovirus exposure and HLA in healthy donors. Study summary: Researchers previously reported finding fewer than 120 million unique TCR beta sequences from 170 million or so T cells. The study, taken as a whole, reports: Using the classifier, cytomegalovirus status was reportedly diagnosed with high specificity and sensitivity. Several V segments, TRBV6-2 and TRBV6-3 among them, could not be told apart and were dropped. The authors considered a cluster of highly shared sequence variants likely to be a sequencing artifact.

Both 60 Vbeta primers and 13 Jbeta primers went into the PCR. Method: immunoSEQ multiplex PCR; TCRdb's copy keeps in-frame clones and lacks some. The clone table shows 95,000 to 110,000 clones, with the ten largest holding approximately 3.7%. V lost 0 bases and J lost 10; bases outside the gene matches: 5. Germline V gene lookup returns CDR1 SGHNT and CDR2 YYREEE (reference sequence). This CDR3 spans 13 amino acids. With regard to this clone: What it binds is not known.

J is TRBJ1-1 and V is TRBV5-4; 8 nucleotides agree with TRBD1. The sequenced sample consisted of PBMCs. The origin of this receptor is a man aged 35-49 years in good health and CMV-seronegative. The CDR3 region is CASSLGQGSRAFF. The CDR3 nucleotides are TGTGCCAGCAGCTTGGGACAGGGGAGTAGAGCTTTCTTT.